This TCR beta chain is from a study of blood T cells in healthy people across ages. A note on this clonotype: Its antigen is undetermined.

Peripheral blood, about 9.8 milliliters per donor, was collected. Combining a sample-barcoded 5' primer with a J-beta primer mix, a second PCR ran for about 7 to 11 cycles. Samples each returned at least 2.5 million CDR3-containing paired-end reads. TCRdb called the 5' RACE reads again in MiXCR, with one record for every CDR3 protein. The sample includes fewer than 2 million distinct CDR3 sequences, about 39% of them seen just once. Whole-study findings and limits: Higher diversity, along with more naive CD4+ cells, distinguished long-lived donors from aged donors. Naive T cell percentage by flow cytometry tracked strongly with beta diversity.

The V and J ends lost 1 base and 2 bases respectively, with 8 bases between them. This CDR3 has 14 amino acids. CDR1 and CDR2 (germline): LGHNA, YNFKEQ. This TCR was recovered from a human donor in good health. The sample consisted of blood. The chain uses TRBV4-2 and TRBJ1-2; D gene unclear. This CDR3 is CASSQGPLNYGYTF. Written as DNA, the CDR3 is TGTGCCAGCAGCCAAGGTCCCCTCAACTATGGCTACACCTTC.